These 30 T cell receptor beta chains share one sample of origin, sequenced in a study of blood T cells in healthy people across ages. Primed by a sample-barcoded 5' primer and a J-beta primer mix, a second PCR proceeded for 7 to 11 cycles. TCRdb itself ran the 5' RACE reads through MiXCR, one entry per CDR3 protein. This sample has 800,000 to 950,000 distinct CDR3 sequences, with 25% to 30% found just once. These data were also reused for a study on T cells of mothers and their children.

The sequencing input was blood. These receptors all come from a woman in her 40s in good health.

Concerning this clonotype itself: A much larger clone lies one base from this, so it may be a read error. The chain is built from TRBV7-2 and TRBJ2-1, with D perhaps TRBD2 (6 bases). This CDR3 region has 15 residues. Between the trimmed V and J ends, which lost 6 bases and 13 bases, there was a span of 25 bases. Germline CDR1 is SGHTA and CDR2 is FQGNSA. The CDR3: CASSPRGWTQETQFF. Here the CDR3 DNA reads TGTGCCAGCAGTCCTCGGGGGTGGACTCAAGAGACCCAGTTCTTC.

Comments on this clonotype: This sequence may be a read error, since a much larger clone differs from it by one base. The chain has TRBV3-1 and TRBJ2-1, with TRBD1 matching over 9 bases. CDR1 and CDR2 (germline): LGHDT, YNNKEL (reference sequence). V lost 2 bases and J lost 13; bases outside the gene matches: 15. The CDR3 has 16 amino acids. For the CDR3, the DNA is TGTGCCAGCAGCCAACCCGGGACAGGGAGGGGAGAGACCCAGTTCTTC. It is translated as CASSQPGTGRGETQFF.

This clonotype occurred once. CDR3 sequence reads: CASNPGSGLLNTGELFF. The DNA of the CDR3 is TGTGCCAGCAACCCTGGATCGGGACTGTTGAACACCGGGGAGCTGTTTTTT. The chain links TRBV6-1 to TRBJ2-2; tentative D call: TRBD2 (6 bases). The CDR3 has 17 residues. Trimming took 7 bases from V and 1 from J, leaving 19 bases between them. Per germline, CDR1 MNHNS and CDR2 SASEGT.

The sample holds many counts of this clonotype. V gene TRBV6-5 combines with J gene TRBJ1-2; D may be TRBD1 (5 bases). CDR1 and CDR2 (germline): MNHEY, SVGAGI. CDR3 length: 17 amino acids. Trimming stripped 0 bases from V and 8 bases from J, with 22 bases between. DNA of the CDR3: TGTGCCAGCAGTTACTCGTCGGTGTTAGGAAGGGGTGGCGGCTACACCTTC. This codes for CASSYSSVLGRGGGYTF.

The sample holds many counts of this clonotype. This rearrangement joins TRBV5-1 to TRBJ2-7; 9 positions agree with TRBD1. Germline V gene lookup returns CDR1 SGHRS and CDR2 YFSETQ. Trimming removed 6 bases from V and 5 bases from J; junction bases left unmatched: 9. The CDR3 extends over 14 amino acids. The CDR3 loop is CASTRTGVAHEQYF. Written as DNA, the CDR3 is TGCGCCAGCACAAGGACAGGGGTAGCCCACGAGCAGTACTTC.

As to this clonotype: Germline is not matched at one junction end, which may reflect a read error. The gene calls are TRBV11-2 and TRBJ2-1, with 7 bases aligning to TRBD1. The CDR3 consists of 15 residues. Per the germline V gene, CDR1 is SGHAT and CDR2 is FQNNGV. This CDR3 reads CTSSPRGDRDNEQFF. CDR3 bases: TGTACCAGCAGCCCTAGAGGGGACAGAGACAATGAGCAGTTCTTC.

This chain uses TRBV9 with TRBJ1-3, with D uncertain. V was pared by 7 bases and J by 0 bases, with 11 bases between. CDR3 length: 14 amino acids. Germline CDR1 and CDR2: SGDLS and YYNGEE. The DNA of the CDR3 is TGTGCCAGCTCTAGCTACTCCTCTGGAAACACCATATATTTT. It yields the protein CASSSYSSGNTIYF.

This clonotype has more than one count but fewer than ten. The rearrangement links TRBV7-2 to TRBJ1-2, with 7 nucleotides matching TRBD1. J gave up 4 bases and V 3 bases, and 11 bases lay outside the gene matches. Germline CDR1 SGHTA, CDR2 FQGNSA. The CDR3 loop spans 16 amino acids. The CDR3 protein is CASSFSQDRTTYGYTF. The CDR3 nucleotides are TGTGCCAGCAGCTTCTCTCAGGACAGGACGACCTATGGCTACACCTTC.

This clonotype has at least ten counts. V gene TRBV4-1 combines with J gene TRBJ1-6; D unclear. The CDR3 runs to 14 residues. V was trimmed by 6 bases and J by 2 bases, leaving 8 bases between them. Germline-derived CDR1 and CDR2 are MGHRA and YSYEKL. The CDR3 loop reads CASSGQPYNSPLHF. The CDR3 coding sequence is TGCGCCAGCAGTGGGCAGCCCTATAATTCACCCCTCCACTTT.

This clonotype was seen a handful of times. A much larger clone sits a single nucleotide away, making a read error possible. The J gene is TRBJ2-4, the V gene TRBV29-1; no reliable D call. V lost 7 bases and J lost 13, with 14 bases in between. The germline CDR1 and CDR2 sequences are SQVTM and ANQGSEA. The CDR3 loop spans 10 amino acids. CDR3 in amino acids: CSGMIDEQYF. The DNA of the CDR3 is TGCAGCGGCATGATTGATGAGCAGTACTTC. Full variable domain (missing parts from reference TRBV29-1 and TRBJ2-4): SAVISQKPSRDICQRGTSLTIQCQVDSQVTMMFWYRQQPGQSLTLIATANQGSEATYESGFVIDKFPISRPNLTFSTLTVSNMSPEDSSIYLCSGMIDEQYFGAGTRLSVL.

This clonotype was seen ten or more times. V and J are TRBV3-1 and TRBJ2-7, with D possibly being TRBD1 (5 bases). The germline V gene encodes CDR1 LGHDT and CDR2 YNNKEL (reference sequence). This CDR3 has 14 amino acids. The V gene lost 2 bases and the J gene lost 3 bases, with 11 bases spanning the gap. The DNA for the CDR3 is TGTGCCAGCAGCCAAACGGCAGGGTTCTACGAGCAGTACTTC. Protein sequence: CASSQTAGFYEQYF.

The rearrangement links TRBV6-6 to TRBJ1-3; D gene uncertain. Germline CDR1 MNHNY, CDR2 SVGAGI (reference sequence). V was clipped by 7 bases and J by 8 bases, with 9 bases between them. The length of the CDR3 is 11 residues. CDR3 residues: CASTDGDTIYF. As DNA, the CDR3 is TGTGCCAGCACCGATGGGGACACCATATATTTT.

A few counts support this clonotype. This may be a read error: a much more frequent sequence differs by one nucleotide. The chain has TRBV15 and TRBJ2-7; D is unclear. Judging by the DNA end, TRBJ2-5 fits better; the J call may be wrong. The germline gives CDR1 LNHNV, CDR2 YYDKDF (reference sequence). This CDR3 contains 15 residues. The CDR3 coding sequence is TGTGCCACCAGCAGAGGTCCCGTTCTTGGAGCGACCCAGTACTTC. This translates into CATSRGPVLGATQYF.

In its sample, this clonotype was seen many times. V and J are TRBV3-1 and TRBJ2-3, with D possibly TRBD1 on 5 matching bases. Looked up from germline, CDR1 is LGHDT and CDR2 is YNNKEL (reference sequence). Between the trimmed V and J ends, which lost 1 base and 10 bases, there was a span of 6 bases. CDR3 length equals 11 residues. The CDR3 coding sequence is TGTGCCAGCAGCCAAGTAGGGGCGCAGTATTTT. Translating gives CASSQVGAQYF.

The V and J genes are TRBV18 and TRBJ2-7, with 7 bases matching TRBD1. V lost 5 bases, J lost 7 bases, and 8 bases stayed unmatched. The CDR3 has 13 residues. Germline V CDR1 and CDR2: KGHSH, LQKENI. The CDR3 loop reads CASSTGTADEQYF. CDR3 DNA sequence: TGTGCCAGCTCAACAGGGACAGCTGATGAGCAGTACTTC.

The chain is built from TRBV20-1 and TRBJ2-3; TRBD2 matches at 8 bases. V shed 4 bases and J 1 base; nucleotides not matched to a gene: 13. Germline loops: CDR1 DFQATT, CDR2 SNEGSKA (reference sequence). The CDR3 is 17 residues long. The CDR3 region is CSATGLVGTLRTDTQYF. The CDR3 bases are TGCAGTGCTACGGGACTAGTCGGAACTCTACGCACAGATACGCAGTATTTT.

This clonotype has more than one count but fewer than ten. CDR3 in DNA: TGTGCCAGCAGCCAACATCGGGGTTTGTACACTGAAGCTTTCTTT. Its protein product is CASSQHRGLYTEAFF. The genes are TRBV6-7 and TRBJ1-1; no reliable D call. TRBV6-7 is an ORF for which the function is uncertain. The ends were cut back, 6 bases at V and 3 bases at J, with 17 bases in the middle. This CDR3 has 15 residues.

J is TRBJ1-1 and V is TRBV12-3 or TRBV12-4; TRBD1 agrees at 7 bases. V gave up 5 bases and J gave up 3 bases; unmatched junction bases: 15. There are 17 residues in the CDR3. The CDR3 DNA is TGTGCCAGCAGTCCGACAGGGCCAAGGGGTAAGGACACTGAAGCTTTCTTT. As protein: CASSPTGPRGKDTEAFF.

This clonotype was detected only a few times. The CDR3 sequence is CASRGDYNEQFF. Written as DNA, the CDR3 is TGTGCCAGCAGAGGGGATTACAATGAGCAGTTCTTC. The rearrangement uses TRBV12-3 or TRBV12-4 and TRBJ2-1, with D maybe TRBD1 (5 bases). The length of the CDR3 is 12 residues. V lost 6 bases and J lost 4, with 7 bases in between.

The sample holds a few counts of this clonotype. The V call is TRBV2, the J call TRBJ2-4; 7 bases align to TRBD1. There are 19 residues in the CDR3. Germline values: CDR1 SNHLY, CDR2 FYNNEI. With V trimmed by 2 bases and J by 1 base, 14 bases remained unmatched. The CDR3 loop reads CASSETGTATLAAKNIQYF. The CDR3 DNA reads as TGTGCCAGCAGTGAAACGGGGACAGCTACTCTTGCGGCCAAAAACATTCAGTACTTC.

Comments on this clonotype: This may be a read error: a much more frequent sequence differs by one nucleotide. The chain uses TRBV10-3 and TRBJ2-4, with D hard to call. The closer fit of TRBJ2-7 to the DNA end suggests the J call may be wrong. There are 13 residues in the CDR3. Germline V CDR1 and CDR2: ENHRY, SYGVKD. The CDR3 nucleotides read TGTGCCATCAGTGGACTTCTTCGGGACGAGCAGTACTTC. Translation: CAISGLLRDEQYF.

This clonotype was seen at least ten times. The V call is TRBV7-2, the J call TRBJ2-7, with D uncertain. Germline lookup yields CDR1 SGHTA and CDR2 FQGNSA. V lost 2 bases and J 6 bases, leaving 11 bases between the germline ends. The CDR3 contains 13 residues. CDR3 loop: CASSLPRVGEQYF. Written as DNA, the CDR3 is TGTGCCAGCAGCTTACCGAGAGTAGGCGAGCAGTACTTC.

There are many counts of this clonotype. The genes are TRBV4-3 and TRBJ2-1; 7 bases fit TRBD1. CDR1 is LGHNA, CDR2 YSLEER, per germline. J gave up 5 bases and V 2 bases, and 6 bases lay outside the gene matches. This CDR3 has 15 amino acids. This CDR3 reads CASSQSQGENNEQFF. CDR3 sequence (DNA): TGCGCCAGCAGCCAATCCCAGGGGGAAAACAATGAGCAGTTCTTC.

This clonotype appeared many times. This chain joins TRBV20-1 and TRBJ2-7, with D unclear. The V gene lost 0 bases and the J gene lost 2 bases, with 11 bases spanning the gap. Looked up from germline, CDR1 is DFQATT and CDR2 is SNEGSKA (reference sequence). This CDR3 has 14 amino acids. As DNA, the CDR3 is TGCAGTGCTAGAGATAGTCTGGCCGCCTACGAGCAGTACTTC. Its translation is CSARDSLAAYEQYF.

CDR3 coding DNA: TGCGCCAGCAGGGGGGGTGTTATGAACACTGAAGCTTTCTTT. This encodes CASRGGVMNTEAFF. J is TRBJ1-1 and V is TRBV5-1, with D perhaps matching TRBD1 (5 bases). Trimming shortened V by 5 bases and J by 0 bases, and 11 bases separated the two germline ends. CDR1 and CDR2 (germline): SGHRS, YFSETQ. The CDR3 sequence is 14 residues long. Drawing the rest from reference TRBV5-1 and TRBJ1-1, the complete variable domain is KAGVTQTPRYLIKTRGQQVTLSCSPISGHRSVSWYQQTPGQGLQFLFEYFSETQRNKGNFPGRFSGRQFSNSRSEMNVSTLELGDSALYLCASRGGVMNTEAFFGQGTRLTVV.

This clonotype was observed many times. The chain is built from TRBV7-2 and TRBJ1-2; no clear D. This CDR3 contains 15 residues. Germline V gene data show CDR1 as SGHTA and CDR2 as FQGNSA. The V end lost 1 base, the J end lost 2 bases, and 11 bases lay between the germline ends. The CDR3 here is CASSLVRRQNYGYTF. DNA for the CDR3: TGTGCCAGCAGCTTAGTACGTAGGCAGAACTATGGCTACACCTTC. Together with reference TRBV7-2 and TRBJ1-2, the CDR3 gives the full variable domain: GAGVSQSPSNKVTEKGKDVELRCDPISGHTALYWYRQSLGQGLEFLIYFQGNSAPDKSGLPSDRFSAERTGGSVSTLTIQRTQQEDSAVYLCASSLVRRQNYGYTFGSGTRLTVV.

The V gene is TRBV20-1, the J gene TRBJ1-1; D call uncertain. Looked up from germline, CDR1 is DFQATT and CDR2 is SNEGSKA (reference sequence). The CDR3 runs to 13 residues. The V and J ends lost 3 bases and 0 bases respectively, with 8 bases between them. CDR3 in DNA: TGCAGTGCTAGGTCTGATTTGAACACTGAAGCTTTCTTT. Translating it yields CSARSDLNTEAFF.

In its sample, this clonotype was seen many times. V gene TRBV12-3 or TRBV12-4 combines with J gene TRBJ2-1; 8 nucleotides match TRBD2. This CDR3 comprises 15 residues. Germline trimming cut 6 bases from V and 3 bases from J; bases unmatched to any gene: 7. DNA of the CDR3: TGTGCCAGCAGCCCTATAGCGGGGCTCTACAATGAGCAGTTCTTC. Translated: CASSPIAGLYNEQFF.

This chain uses TRBV29-1 with TRBJ1-6; D gene ambiguous. CDR3 length equals 13 residues. Germline V gives CDR1 SQVTM, CDR2 ANQGSEA. Between the trimmed V and J ends, which lost 4 bases and 12 bases, there was a span of 16 bases. CDR3 in amino acids: CSVAGSSQEPLHF. The DNA of the CDR3 is TGCAGCGTTGCCGGGTCCTCCCAAGAACCCCTCCACTTT.

The J gene is TRBJ2-5, the V gene TRBV20-1; 7 bases fit TRBD1. The J call is in doubt because the DNA end fits TRBJ2-7 better. Germline V gives CDR1 DFQATT, CDR2 SNEGSKA (reference sequence). This CDR3 spans 17 amino acids. The CDR3 loop reads CSARGPRWDSYFYEQYF. CDR3 bases: TGCAGTGCTAGAGGCCCGAGGTGGGACAGTTATTTCTACGAGCAGTACTTC.